Listed below are T cell receptor beta chains from one sample, sequenced in a study of shared clonotypes between healthy human individuals. Some clones are missing from TCRdb's copy, which holds only in-frame ones; the method was immunoSEQ multiplex PCR. In the table there are 600,000 to 750,000 clones, approximately 75% of which are singletons. The sequenced sample was memory CD4+ T cells sorted from blood. These receptors all come from a woman aged 25 to 39 in good health. Both conserved end residues are part of each CDR3. D genes are given only for firm matches. For some rows the clone size is stated as once, few or many, or as a class when expanded; others skip it.

CDR3 DNA: TGTGCCAGCAGCTTTAATGTCGGGAAATTAGCCAAAAACATTCAGTACTTC
CDR3 protein: CASSFNVGKLAKNIQYF
D gene: -
J gene: TRBJ2-4
V gene: TRBV11-2
clone size: few

CDR3 DNA: TGTGCCAGCAGTTTATTGGGGGCTGGGGTTAGCAATCAGCCCCAGCATTTT
CDR3 protein: CASSLLGAGVSNQPQHF
D gene: -
J gene: TRBJ1-5
V gene: TRBV27
clone size: -

CDR3 DNA: TGTGCCAGCAGTGACCCGGGGGGGCCCCTGGTCGAGCAGTACTTC
CDR3 protein: CASSDPGGPLVEQYF
D gene: TRBD2
J gene: TRBJ2-7
V gene: TRBV25-1
clone size: -

CDR3 DNA: TGTGCCAGTAGTATTCTAGGGGGAGCTGGAAACACCATATATTTT
CDR3 protein: CASSILGGAGNTIYF
D gene: -
J gene: TRBJ1-3
V gene: TRBV19
clone size: -

CDR3 DNA: TGTGCCAGCAGCCGGACCCCGGTGACAGGGAGTTTATACAATGAGCAGTTCTTC
CDR3 protein: CASSRTPVTGSLYNEQFF
D gene: TRBD1
J gene: TRBJ2-1
V gene: TRBV5-6
clone size: many

CDR3 DNA: TGTGCCAGCAGCCGACGGACTAGCGGGCGCTACGAGCAGTACTTC
CDR3 protein: CASSRRTSGRYEQYF
D gene: TRBD2
J gene: TRBJ2-7
V gene: TRBV11-2
clone size: few

CDR3 DNA: TGTGCCAGCAGTTCTGCCGGGACTAGTGGAGAGACCCAGTACTTC
CDR3 protein: CASSSAGTSGETQYF
D gene: TRBD2
J gene: TRBJ2-5
V gene: TRBV28
clone size: -

CDR3 DNA: TGTGCCACCAGCAGAGAGGCCCCAGGGGCCGATACGCAGTATTTT
CDR3 protein: CATSREAPGADTQYF
D gene: -
J gene: TRBJ2-3
V gene: TRBV15
clone size: many

CDR3 DNA: TGTGCCAGCAGAGGGGGACACGGGGGCTACGAGCAGTACTTC
CDR3 protein: CASRGGHGGYEQYF
D gene: -
J gene: TRBJ2-7
V gene: TRBV27
clone size: -

CDR3 DNA: TGTGCCAGCAGTTACTCTAATGACAGGGCCTACGAGCAGTACTTC
CDR3 protein: CASSYSNDRAYEQYF
D gene: TRBD1
J gene: TRBJ2-7
V gene: TRBV6-5
clone size: -

CDR3 DNA: TGCGCCAGCAGCCAAGAGGTACGGGAGGCCGGGAACGAGCAGTACTTC
CDR3 protein: CASSQEVREAGNEQYF
D gene: TRBD2
J gene: TRBJ2-7
V gene: TRBV4-1
clone size: few

CDR3 DNA: TGTGCCAGCAGCCTGAGTAGCGGGAGTTCCTACGAGCAGTACTTC
CDR3 protein: CASSLSSGSSYEQYF
D gene: TRBD2
J gene: TRBJ2-7
V gene: TRBV11-1
clone size: -

CDR3 DNA: TGTGCCAGCAATCACCCTGGGGGGACTGAGGCTTTCTTT
CDR3 protein: CASNHPGGTEAFF
D gene: -
J gene: TRBJ1-1
V gene: TRBV25-1
clone size: -

CDR3 DNA: TGTGCCAGCAGTTTAAGGGAGAACACTGAAGCTTTCTTT
CDR3 protein: CASSLRENTEAFF
D gene: -
J gene: TRBJ1-1
V gene: TRBV27
clone size: -

CDR3 DNA: TGTGCCAGCTCAACTACAGGGGACACTGAAGCTTTCTTT
CDR3 protein: CASSTTGDTEAFF
D gene: TRBD1
J gene: TRBJ1-1
V gene: TRBV18
clone size: once

CDR3 DNA: TGTGCCAGTGTTAGGGAGTCTAATGAAAAACTGTTTTTT
CDR3 protein: CASVRESNEKLFF
D gene: -
J gene: TRBJ1-4
V gene: TRBV28
clone size: -